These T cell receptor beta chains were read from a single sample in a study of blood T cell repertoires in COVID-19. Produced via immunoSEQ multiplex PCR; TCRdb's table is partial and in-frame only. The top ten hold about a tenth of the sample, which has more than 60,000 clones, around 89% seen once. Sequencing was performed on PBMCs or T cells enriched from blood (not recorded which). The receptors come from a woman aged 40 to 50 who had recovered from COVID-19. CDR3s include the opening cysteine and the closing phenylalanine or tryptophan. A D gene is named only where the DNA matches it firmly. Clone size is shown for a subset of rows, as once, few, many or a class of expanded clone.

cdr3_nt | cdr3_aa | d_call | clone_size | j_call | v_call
TGTGCCAGCAGCAGCTTGGATGAGCAGTTCTTC | CASSSLDEQFF | NA | NA | TRBJ2-1 | TRBV5-4
TGTGCCAGCAGCTTAGGACAGGGAGCTGAAGCTTTCTTT | CASSLGQGAEAFF | TRBD1 | NA | TRBJ1-1 | TRBV7-9
TGTGCCAGCAGTGATCCTCTAGCAACCAAAAACATTCAGTACTTC | CASSDPLATKNIQYF | NA | NA | TRBJ2-4 | TRBV2
TGTGCCAGCAGTGCCTACAGGCTCCGAAAGGCCGGGGAGCTGTTTTTT | CASSAYRLRKAGELFF | NA | NA | TRBJ2-2 | TRBV2
TGTGCCAGTAGTATATTGGGGACAGGGGACCAGCCCCAGCATTTT | CASSILGTGDQPQHF | TRBD1 | NA | TRBJ1-5 | TRBV19
TGTGCCAGCAGCTTAAGCGGGAGACTAACCGGGGAGCTGTTTTTT | CASSLSGRLTGELFF | TRBD2 | NA | TRBJ2-2 | TRBV7-9
TGTGCCAGCAGCCAAGTAGATCTAGGGGAAGAGACCCAGTACTTC | CASSQVDLGEETQYF | NA | once | TRBJ2-5 | TRBV3-1/TRBV3-2
TGTGCCAGCAGTGACGTCGGGTTCACCGGGGAGCTGTTTTTT | CASSDVGFTGELFF | NA | once | TRBJ2-2 | TRBV6-4
TGTGCCAGCAGCGTATCCTCACTAGCAAATACGCAGTATTTT | CASSVSSLANTQYF | NA | NA | TRBJ2-3 | TRBV9
TGTGCCACCAGTGATTTCTCCGGGACAGGGGGCTACGAGCAGTACTTC | CATSDFSGTGGYEQYF | TRBD1 | NA | TRBJ2-7 | TRBV24-1
TGTGCCATCAGTGGCCCGACTAGCTACAATGAGCAGTTCTTC | CAISGPTSYNEQFF | NA | NA | TRBJ2-1 | TRBV10-3
TGCACCAGCAGCCACAAGATAGTCGCCGGACAGTTCTCTGGAAACACCATATATTTT | CTSSHKIVAGQFSGNTIYF | NA | NA | TRBJ1-3 | TRBV1
TGTGCTAGTGGTGGGACAGGGGGTCTCTCTGGGGCCAACGTCCTGACTTTC | CASGGTGGLSGANVLTF | TRBD1 | NA | TRBJ2-6 | TRBV12-5
TGTGCCAGCAGCCCCATGGCCTCGCTCACAACCGGGGAGCTGTTTTTT | CASSPMASLTTGELFF | NA | once | TRBJ2-2 | TRBV7-2
TGTGCCAGCCGCACGGGGGGGTATGCAGATACGCAGTATTTT | CASRTGGYADTQYF | TRBD2 | NA | TRBJ2-3 | TRBV7-9
TGTGCCAGCAGCGCCGGGACAGGGATTTTCGATTCACCCCTCCACTTT | CASSAGTGIFDSPLHF | TRBD1 | once | TRBJ1-6 | TRBV7-9
TGCGCCAGCAGCTTGGAGGGGTCTTATGAAAAACTGTTTTTT | CASSLEGSYEKLFF | NA | NA | TRBJ1-4 | TRBV5-1